These 24 T cell receptor beta chains came from one sample sequenced in a study of long-term antiretroviral therapy in people with HIV. At the survey level, the v3.0 immunoSEQ assay was run. Assay used: immunoSEQ multiplex PCR; TCRdb lists only in-frame clones, some missing. Of over 30,000 clones detected, roughly 80% appear once; the ten largest clones hold 3% to 3.5%. The sample consisted of unsorted PBMCs, taken 1.9 years after starting antiretroviral therapy. The receptors originated from a man aged 18 to 30 with HIV.

The chain has TRBV6-6 and TRBJ1-5; D remains ambiguous. V was clipped by 7 bases and J by 0 bases, with 10 bases between them. Per the germline V gene, CDR1 is MNHNY and CDR2 is SVGAGI (reference sequence). The CDR3 loop spans 14 amino acids. CDR3 nucleotide sequence: TGTGCCAGCACCCAGTCTTATAGCAATCAGCCCCAGCATTTT. Protein sequence: CASTQSYSNQPQHF.

This CDR3 is CASSFGSLETQYF. CDR3 sequence (DNA): TGTGCCAGCAGTTTTGGTAGCTTGGAGACCCAGTACTTC. The chain has TRBV28 and TRBJ2-5; D unclear. Per the germline V gene, CDR1 is MDHEN and CDR2 is SYDVKM. The CDR3 runs to 13 residues. The V and J ends lost 3 bases and 5 bases respectively, with 10 bases between them.

The V call is TRBV19, the J call TRBJ1-6; perhaps TRBD1 as D (5 bases). The V gene lost 6 bases and the J gene lost 8 bases, with 14 bases spanning the gap. The germline V gene encodes CDR1 LNHDA and CDR2 SQIVND (reference sequence). This CDR3 is 14 amino acids long. This chain's CDR3 is CASSSRDGDSPLHF. The CDR3 coding sequence is TGTGCCAGTAGCTCCCGGGACGGAGATTCACCCCTCCACTTT.

This rearrangement joins TRBV5-8 to TRBJ2-7; D possibly matches TRBD1 or TRBD2 (5 bases each). CDR1 and CDR2 from the germline V gene are SGHTS and YDEGEE. This CDR3 spans 16 amino acids. V lost 4 bases, J lost 2 bases, and 19 bases lay in between. The CDR3 DNA reads TGTGCCAGCAGCGCCAGGGTTTCGGGACCACCCTACGAGCAGTACTTC. Residues: CASSARVSGPPYEQYF.

V gene TRBV7-2 combines with J gene TRBJ1-5, with D perhaps matching TRBD1 (6 bases). Trimming pared 3 bases from V and 6 bases from J, leaving 12 bases between. The germline gives CDR1 SGHTA, CDR2 FQGNSA. The CDR3 contains 14 residues. In nucleotides, the CDR3 is TGTGCCAGCAGCTTTCAGGGGCAAGGTCAGCCCCAGCATTTT. Translating gives CASSFQGQGQPQHF.

The chain links TRBV6-1 to TRBJ2-7, with D unresolved. The CDR3 length is 12 residues. In germline, CDR1 is MNHNS, CDR2 SASEGT. V was pared by 6 bases and J by 1 base, with 7 bases between. The CDR3 loop reads CASRGESYEQYV. CDR3 nucleotides: TGTGCCAGCAGGGGCGAGTCCTACGAGCAGTACGTC.

This sequence joins TRBV2 and TRBJ2-7; the match to TRBD2 covers 7 bases. The length of the CDR3 is 16 residues. The trim removed 3 bases at V and 2 bases at J, leaving 10 bases unmatched. From germline, CDR1 is SNHLY and CDR2 FYNNEI. Here the CDR3 DNA reads TGTGCCAGCAGTGAGGGAGGGCAGGGAAAAGCCTACGAGCAGTACGTC. This translates into CASSEGGQGKAYEQYV.

The chain is built from TRBV27 and TRBJ2-5, with TRBD2 matching 15 bases. The V gene's germline CDR1 is MNHEY and CDR2 SMNVEV (reference sequence). V gave up 5 bases and J gave up 5 bases; unmatched junction bases: 6. The CDR3 sequence is 16 residues long. As DNA, the CDR3 is TGTGCCAGCAGTCCATGGACTAGCGGGGGGGCGGAGACCCAGTACTTC. This gives the protein CASSPWTSGGAETQYF.

This chain uses TRBV25-1 with TRBJ2-3; 8 positions agree with TRBD1. Unmatched junction bases numbered 2, after V lost 3 bases and J lost 0 bases. The CDR3 has 15 residues. Germline V gene data show CDR1 as MGHDK and CDR2 as SYGVNS. The CDR3 DNA is TGTGCCAGCAGTGAGGACAGGGCTAGCACAGATACGCAGTATTTT. Its protein is CASSEDRASTDTQYF.

The rearrangement joins TRBV25-1 to TRBJ2-2; D is unclear. Trimming removed 8 bases at V and 6 bases at J, with 13 bases between. The CDR3 spans 13 residues. Germline CDR1 reads MGHDK; CDR2 reads SYGVNS. CDR3 sequence: CASALSVAGELFF. DNA for the CDR3: TGTGCCAGCGCCCTCTCCGTCGCCGGGGAGCTGTTTTTT.

The gene calls are TRBV5-8 and TRBJ1-6; 7 bases are a match to TRBD1. V gave up 0 bases and J gave up 9 bases; unmatched junction bases: 15. Germline V CDR1 and CDR2: SGHTS, YDEGEE. CDR3 length: 18 amino acids. CDR3 coding DNA: TGTGCCAGCAGCTTGGCGGCAGGGGGAAGAGTTTTAGGTTCACCCCTCCACTTT. The encoded protein is CASSLAAGGRVLGSPLHF.

V usage is TRBV7-6 and J usage is TRBJ2-5; possibly TRBD1 or TRBD2 for D (5 bases each). The V end lost 1 base, the J end lost 1 base, and 13 bases lay between the germline ends. The CDR3 is made up of 16 amino acids. Per the germline V gene, CDR1 is SGHVS and CDR2 is FNYEAQ. The CDR3 here is CASSLEPGRVQETQYF. CDR3 bases: TGTGCCAGCAGCTTAGAGCCGGGACGCGTCCAAGAGACCCAGTACTTC.

The chain combines TRBV7-9 with TRBJ2-2; D is undetermined. The V and J ends lost 2 bases and 3 bases respectively, with 7 bases between them. CDR3 length equals 14 residues. Germline CDR1 and CDR2: SEHNR and FQNEAQ (reference sequence). In DNA, the CDR3 is TGTGCCAGCAGCTTATGGTTTGACACCGGGGAGCTGTTTTTT. As protein: CASSLWFDTGELFF.

V gene TRBV5-1 combines with J gene TRBJ1-3; D gene ambiguous. The CDR3 is 14 residues long. Germline assignment: CDR1 SGHRS and CDR2 YFSETQ. The V end lost 0 bases, the J end lost 3 bases, and 7 bases lay between the germline ends. The CDR3, as DNA: TGCGCCAGCAGCTTGGGATCCAGTGGAAACACCATATATTTT. Translating it yields CASSLGSSGNTIYF.

The rearrangement links TRBV6-1 to TRBJ2-3; D gene unclear. This CDR3 has 11 residues. Trimming took off 4 bases at V and 5 bases at J, with 4 bases between the two ends. Per the germline V gene, CDR1 is MNHNS and CDR2 is SASEGT. The DNA for the CDR3 is TGTGCCAGCAGTGTTGTAGATACGCAGTATTTT. This codes for CASSVVDTQYF.

The CDR3 protein is CASSLESGPSIYF. The CDR3 DNA sequence: TGTGCCAGCAGCTTAGAGTCCGGGCCATCCATATATTTT. The gene calls are TRBV7-8 and TRBJ1-3; D gene unclear. Germline V lookup: CDR1 SGHVS, CDR2 FQNEAQ. There are 13 residues in the CDR3. V was shortened by 1 base and J by 11 bases, with 12 bases between the two germline ends.

This chain connects TRBV28 to TRBJ1-2; the D gene is possibly TRBD1 (5 bases). The CDR3 is 12 residues long. In germline, CDR1 is MDHEN, CDR2 SYDVKM. V lost 6 bases and J 5 bases, leaving 10 bases between the germline ends. The CDR3 loop reads CASSWGSYGYTF. CDR3 in DNA: TGTGCCAGCAGCTGGGGGAGTTATGGCTACACCTTC.

The chain is built from TRBV4-2 and TRBJ1-1, with D hard to call. CDR3 length equals 15 residues. With 4 bases removed from V and 0 bases from J, the gap between germline ends came to 12 bases. CDR1 LGHNA and CDR2 YNFKEQ come from the germline V gene. Here the CDR3 reads CASSLRTDMNTEAFF. In DNA form, the CDR3 reads TGTGCCAGCAGCCTACGGACGGATATGAACACTGAAGCTTTCTTT.

This chain links TRBV10-3 with TRBJ1-2, with 11 bases matching TRBD1. Germline CDR1 and CDR2: ENHRY and SYGVKD. The CDR3 consists of 13 residues. Trimming removed 6 bases from V and 5 bases from J; junction bases left unmatched: 2. The CDR3 coding sequence is TGTGCCATCAGAGGGGACAGGGGGTATGGCTACACCTTC. It specifies CAIRGDRGYGYTF.

This clone appeared once. The V and J genes are TRBV11-2 and TRBJ2-5; possible D gene TRBD1, 6 bases. CDR1 and CDR2 (germline): SGHAT, FQNNGV. The CDR3 is 14 residues long. V was pared by 5 bases and J by 1 base, with 11 bases between. This CDR3 reads CASSPGQIQETQYF. In DNA form, the CDR3 reads TGTGCCAGCAGCCCCGGACAGATCCAAGAGACCCAGTACTTC.

This clone has more than one count but fewer than ten. The gene calls are TRBV28 and TRBJ2-7, with a weak D call TRBD1 (5 bases). Germline V gene sequence: CDR1 MDHEN, CDR2 SYDVKM. Trimming took off 4 bases at V and 6 bases at J, with 13 bases between the two ends. This CDR3 region has 13 residues. CDR3 sequence: CASSSTGEPEQYV. The CDR3 DNA follows: TGTGCCAGCAGTTCAACAGGTGAACCCGAGCAGTACGTC.

This chain joins TRBV30 and TRBJ2-1, with TRBD2 matching 11 bases. CDR3 length: 16 amino acids. Germline loops: CDR1 GTSNPN, CDR2 SVGIG (reference sequence). V lost 2 bases, J lost 6 bases, and 9 bases stayed unmatched. CDR3 sequence: CAWSTTGLAAFNEQFF. The DNA of the CDR3 is TGTGCCTGGAGTACAACGGGACTAGCGGCTTTCAATGAGCAGTTCTTC. The entire variable domain, with the rest obtained from reference TRBV30 and TRBJ2-1, is as follows: SQTIHQWPATLVQPVGSPLSLECTVEGTSNPNLYWYRQAAGRGLQLLFYSVGIGQISSEVPQNLSASRPQDRQFILSSKKLLLSDSGFYLCAWSTTGLAAFNEQFFGPGTRLTVL.

The chain employs TRBV15 and TRBJ2-5; D is uncertain. This CDR3 contains 12 residues. V lost 5 bases, J lost 5 bases, and 9 bases lay in between. Germline V CDR1 and CDR2: LNHNV, YYDKDF (reference sequence). CDR3: CATSGQWETQYF. Here the CDR3 DNA reads TGTGCCACCAGCGGTCAGTGGGAGACCCAGTACTTC.

The chain has TRBV6-1 and TRBJ1-5, with a tentative D call TRBD1 (6 bases). V shed 8 bases and J shed 4 bases, with 12 bases lying between them. The CDR3 is 13 amino acids. CDR1 MNHNS and CDR2 SASEGT come from the germline V gene. The CDR3 loop reads CASLAGVNQPQHF. CDR3 DNA: TGTGCCAGCTTAGCAGGGGTAAATCAGCCCCAGCATTTT.